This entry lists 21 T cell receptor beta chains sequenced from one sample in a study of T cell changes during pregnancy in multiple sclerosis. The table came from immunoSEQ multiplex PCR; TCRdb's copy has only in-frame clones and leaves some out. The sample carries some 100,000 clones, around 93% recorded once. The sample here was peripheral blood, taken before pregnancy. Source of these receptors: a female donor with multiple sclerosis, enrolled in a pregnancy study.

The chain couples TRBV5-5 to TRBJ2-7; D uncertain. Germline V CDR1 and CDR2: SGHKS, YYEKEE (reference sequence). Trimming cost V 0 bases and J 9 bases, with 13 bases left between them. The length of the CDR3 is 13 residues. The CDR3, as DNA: TGTGCCAGCAGCTTGGGGTGGGCCGCTGGGCAGTACTTC. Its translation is CASSLGWAAGQYF. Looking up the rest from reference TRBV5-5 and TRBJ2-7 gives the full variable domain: DAGVTQSPTHLIKTRGQQVTLRCSPISGHKSVSWYQQVLGQGPQFIFQYYEKEERGRGNFPDRFSARQFPNYSSELNVNALLLGDSALYLCASSLGWAAGQYFGPGTRLTVT.

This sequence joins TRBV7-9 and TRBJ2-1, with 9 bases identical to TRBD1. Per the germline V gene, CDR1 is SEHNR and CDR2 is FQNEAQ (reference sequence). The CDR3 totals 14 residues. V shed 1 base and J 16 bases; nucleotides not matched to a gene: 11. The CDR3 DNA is TGTGCCAGCAGCTTAGAACGAACAGGGGGCATGGGATTCTTC. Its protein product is CASSLERTGGMGFF. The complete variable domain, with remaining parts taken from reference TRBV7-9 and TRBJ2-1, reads DTGVSQNPRHKITKRGQNVTFRCDPISEHNRLYWYRQTLGQGPEFLTYFQNEAQLEKSRLLSDRFSAERPKGSFSTLEIQRTEQGDSAMYLCASSLERTGGMGFFGPGTRLTVL.

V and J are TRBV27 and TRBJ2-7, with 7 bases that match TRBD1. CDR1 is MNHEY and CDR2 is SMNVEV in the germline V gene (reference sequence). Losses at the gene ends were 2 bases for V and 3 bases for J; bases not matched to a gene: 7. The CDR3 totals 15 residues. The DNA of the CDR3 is TGTGCCAGCAGTTTAATACCGGGACAGTACTACGAGCAGTACTTC. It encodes CASSLIPGQYYEQYF.

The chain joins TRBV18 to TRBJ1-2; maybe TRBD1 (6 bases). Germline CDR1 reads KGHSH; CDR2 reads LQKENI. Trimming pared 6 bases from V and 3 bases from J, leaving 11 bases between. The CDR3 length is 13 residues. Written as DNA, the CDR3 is TGTGCCAGCTCGTTACAGGGCGACTATGGCTACACCTTC. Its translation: CASSLQGDYGYTF.

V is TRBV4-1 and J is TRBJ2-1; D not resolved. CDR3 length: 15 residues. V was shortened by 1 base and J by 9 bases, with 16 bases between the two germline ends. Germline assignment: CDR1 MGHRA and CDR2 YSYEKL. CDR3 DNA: TGCGCCAGCAGCCAAGTACCCGGCTCGGCGGCTGAGCAGTTCTTC. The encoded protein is CASSQVPGSAAEQFF.

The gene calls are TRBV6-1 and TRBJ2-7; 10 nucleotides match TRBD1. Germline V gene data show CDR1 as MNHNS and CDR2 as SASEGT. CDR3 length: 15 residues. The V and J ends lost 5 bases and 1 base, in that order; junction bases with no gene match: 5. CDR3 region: CASSTRDRGSYEQYF. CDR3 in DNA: TGTGCCAGCAGTACGCGGGACAGGGGATCCTACGAGCAGTACTTC.

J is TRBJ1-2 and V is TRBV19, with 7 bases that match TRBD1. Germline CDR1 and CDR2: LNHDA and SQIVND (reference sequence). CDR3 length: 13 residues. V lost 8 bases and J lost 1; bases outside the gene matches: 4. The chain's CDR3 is CASQGQFNYGYTF. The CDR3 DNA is TGTGCCAGTCAGGGACAGTTTAACTATGGCTACACCTTC.

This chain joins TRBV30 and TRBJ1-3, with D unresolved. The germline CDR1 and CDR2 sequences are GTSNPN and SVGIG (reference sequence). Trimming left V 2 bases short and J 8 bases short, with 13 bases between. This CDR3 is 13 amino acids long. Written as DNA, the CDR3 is TGTGCCTGGAGTCCAATGTACGGGGACACCATATATTTT. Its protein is CAWSPMYGDTIYF.

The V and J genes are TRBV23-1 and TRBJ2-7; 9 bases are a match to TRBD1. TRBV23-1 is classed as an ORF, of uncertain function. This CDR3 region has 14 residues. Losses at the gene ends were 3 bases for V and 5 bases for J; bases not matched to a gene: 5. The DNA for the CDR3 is TGCGCCAGCAGTCAGGGGGGGACAGGGCACGAGCAGTACTTC. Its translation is CASSQGGTGHEQYF.

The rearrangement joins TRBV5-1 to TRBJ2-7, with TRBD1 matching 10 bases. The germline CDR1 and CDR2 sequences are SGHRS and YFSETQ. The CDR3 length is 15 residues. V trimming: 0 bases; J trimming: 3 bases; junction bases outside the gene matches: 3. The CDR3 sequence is CASSLAGTGVYEQYF. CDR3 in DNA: TGCGCCAGCAGCTTGGCCGGGACAGGGGTCTACGAGCAGTACTTC. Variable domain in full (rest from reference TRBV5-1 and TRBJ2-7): KAGVTQTPRYLIKTRGQQVTLSCSPISGHRSVSWYQQTPGQGLQFLFEYFSETQRNKGNFPGRFSGRQFSNSRSEMNVSTLELGDSALYLCASSLAGTGVYEQYFGPGTRLTVT.

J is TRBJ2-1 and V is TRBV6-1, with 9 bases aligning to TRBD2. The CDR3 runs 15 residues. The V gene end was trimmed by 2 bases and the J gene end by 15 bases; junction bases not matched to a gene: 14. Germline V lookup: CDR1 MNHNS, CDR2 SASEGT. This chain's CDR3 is CASSESEGAGGVVFF. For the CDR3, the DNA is TGTGCCAGCAGTGAAAGTGAAGGAGCGGGAGGTGTCGTGTTCTTC.

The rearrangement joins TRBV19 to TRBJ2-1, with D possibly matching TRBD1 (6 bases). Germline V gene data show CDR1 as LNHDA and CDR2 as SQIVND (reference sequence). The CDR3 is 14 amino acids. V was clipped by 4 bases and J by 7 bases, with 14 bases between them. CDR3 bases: TGTGCCAGTAGTACCCTTGCCAGGGGAAATGAGCAGTTCTTC. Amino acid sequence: CASSTLARGNEQFF.

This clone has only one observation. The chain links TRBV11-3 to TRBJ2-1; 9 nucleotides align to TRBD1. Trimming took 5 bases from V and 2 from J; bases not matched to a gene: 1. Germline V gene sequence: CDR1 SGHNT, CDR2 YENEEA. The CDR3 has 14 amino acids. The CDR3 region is CASSGTGPYNEQFF. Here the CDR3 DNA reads TGTGCCAGCAGCGGGACAGGGCCCTACAATGAGCAGTTCTTC.

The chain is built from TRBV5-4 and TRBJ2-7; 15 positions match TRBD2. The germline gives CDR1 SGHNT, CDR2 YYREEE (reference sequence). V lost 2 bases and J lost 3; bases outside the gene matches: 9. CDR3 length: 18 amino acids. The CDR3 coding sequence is TGTGCCAGCAGCTTTAGCCGGACTAGCGGGAGGGTTAGCTACGAGCAGTACTTC. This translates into CASSFSRTSGRVSYEQYF.

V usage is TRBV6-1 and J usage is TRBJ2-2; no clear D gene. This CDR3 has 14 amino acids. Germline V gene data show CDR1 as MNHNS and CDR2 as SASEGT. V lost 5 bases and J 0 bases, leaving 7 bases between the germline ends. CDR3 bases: TGTGCCAGCAGTCTTATAACGAACACCGGGGAGCTGTTTTTT. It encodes CASSLITNTGELFF.

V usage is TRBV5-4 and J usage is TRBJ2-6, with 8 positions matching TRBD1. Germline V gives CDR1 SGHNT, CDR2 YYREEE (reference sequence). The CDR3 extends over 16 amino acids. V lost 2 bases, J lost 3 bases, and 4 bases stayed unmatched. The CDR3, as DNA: TGTGCCAGCAGCTTCGGGACAGGCCGTGGGGCCAACGTCCTGACTTTC. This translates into CASSFGTGRGANVLTF.

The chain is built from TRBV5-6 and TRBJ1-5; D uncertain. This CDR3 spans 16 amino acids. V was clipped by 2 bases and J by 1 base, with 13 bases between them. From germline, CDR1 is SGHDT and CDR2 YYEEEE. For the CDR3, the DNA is TGTGCCAGCAGCTTAGCAGGATCCTTCAGCAATCAGCCCCAGCATTTT. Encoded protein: CASSLAGSFSNQPQHF.

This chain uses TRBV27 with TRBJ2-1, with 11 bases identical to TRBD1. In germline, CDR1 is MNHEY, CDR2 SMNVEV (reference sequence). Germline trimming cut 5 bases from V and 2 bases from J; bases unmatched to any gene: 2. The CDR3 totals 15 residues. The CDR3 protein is CASSTGQGAYNEQFF. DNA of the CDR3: TGTGCCAGCAGTACGGGACAGGGGGCCTACAATGAGCAGTTCTTC.

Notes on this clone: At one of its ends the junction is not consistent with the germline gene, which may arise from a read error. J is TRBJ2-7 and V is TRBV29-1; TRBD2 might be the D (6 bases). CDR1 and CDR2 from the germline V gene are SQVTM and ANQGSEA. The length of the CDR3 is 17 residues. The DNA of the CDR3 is TGCAGCGTCGAAGGCCTGGTGGGCGGGGCGGTTGGGAGCGAGCAGTACTTC. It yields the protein CSVEGLVGGAVGSEQYF.

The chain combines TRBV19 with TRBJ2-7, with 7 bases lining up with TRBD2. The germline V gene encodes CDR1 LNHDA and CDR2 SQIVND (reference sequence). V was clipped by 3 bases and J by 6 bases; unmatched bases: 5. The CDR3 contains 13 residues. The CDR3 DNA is TGTGCCAGTAGTATCCTAGCGGAGGGCGAGCAGTACTTC. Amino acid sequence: CASSILAEGEQYF.

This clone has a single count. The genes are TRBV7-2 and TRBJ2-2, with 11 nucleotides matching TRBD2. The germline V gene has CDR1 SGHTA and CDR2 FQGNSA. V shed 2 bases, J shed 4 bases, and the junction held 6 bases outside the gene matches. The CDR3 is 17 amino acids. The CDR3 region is CASSLTGLAVGTGELFF. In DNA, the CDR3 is TGTGCCAGCAGCTTAACGGGACTAGCGGTAGGCACCGGGGAGCTGTTTTTT.